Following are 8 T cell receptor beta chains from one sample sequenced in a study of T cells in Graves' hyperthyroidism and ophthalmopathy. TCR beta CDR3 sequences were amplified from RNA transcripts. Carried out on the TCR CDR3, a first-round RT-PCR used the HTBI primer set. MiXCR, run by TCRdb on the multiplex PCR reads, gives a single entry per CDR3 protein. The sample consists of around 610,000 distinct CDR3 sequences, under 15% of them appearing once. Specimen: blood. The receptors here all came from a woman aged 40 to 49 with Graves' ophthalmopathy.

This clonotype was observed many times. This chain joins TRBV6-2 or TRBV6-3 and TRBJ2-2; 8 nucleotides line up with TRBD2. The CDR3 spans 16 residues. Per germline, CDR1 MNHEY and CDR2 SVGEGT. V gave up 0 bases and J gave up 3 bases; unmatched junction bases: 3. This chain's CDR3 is CASSYSSSGDTGELFF. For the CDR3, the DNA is TGTGCCAGCAGTTACTCGAGTAGCGGGGACACCGGGGAGCTGTTTTTT.

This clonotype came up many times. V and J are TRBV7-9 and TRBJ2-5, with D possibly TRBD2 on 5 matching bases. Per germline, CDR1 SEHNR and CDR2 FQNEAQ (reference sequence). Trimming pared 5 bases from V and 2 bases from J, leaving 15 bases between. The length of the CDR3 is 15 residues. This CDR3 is CASSPLSTGQETQYF. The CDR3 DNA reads TGTGCCAGCAGCCCATTGTCTACGGGGCAAGAGACCCAGTACTTC.

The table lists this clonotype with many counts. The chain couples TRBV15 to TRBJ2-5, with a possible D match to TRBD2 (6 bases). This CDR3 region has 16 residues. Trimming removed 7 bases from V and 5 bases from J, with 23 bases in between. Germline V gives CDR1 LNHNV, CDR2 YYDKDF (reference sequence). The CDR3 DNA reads TGTGCCACCAATCCGGGAAGGGCTGGAGGGTGGGAGACCCAGTACTTC. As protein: CATNPGRAGGWETQYF.

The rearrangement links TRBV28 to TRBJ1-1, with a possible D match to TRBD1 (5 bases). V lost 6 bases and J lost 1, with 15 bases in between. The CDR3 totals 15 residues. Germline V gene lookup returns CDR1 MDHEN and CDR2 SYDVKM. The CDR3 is CASSPRDWTNTEAFF. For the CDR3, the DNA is TGTGCCAGCAGCCCCAGGGATTGGACGAACACTGAAGCTTTCTTT.

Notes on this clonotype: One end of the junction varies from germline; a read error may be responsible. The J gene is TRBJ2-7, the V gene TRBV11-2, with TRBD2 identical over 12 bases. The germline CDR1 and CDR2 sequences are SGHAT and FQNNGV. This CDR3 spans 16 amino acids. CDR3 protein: CASSFKGGLAGGPGFF. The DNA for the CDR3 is TGTGCCAGCAGCTTCAAGGGGGGGCTAGCGGGAGGGCCTGGGTTCTTC.

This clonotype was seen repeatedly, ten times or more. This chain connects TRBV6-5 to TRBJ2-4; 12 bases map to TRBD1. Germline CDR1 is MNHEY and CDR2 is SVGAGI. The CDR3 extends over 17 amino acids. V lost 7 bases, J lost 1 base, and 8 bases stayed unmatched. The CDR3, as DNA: TGTGCCAGCACCCCCGGGACAGGGGGCAATGCCAAAAACATTCAGTACTTC. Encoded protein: CASTPGTGGNAKNIQYF.

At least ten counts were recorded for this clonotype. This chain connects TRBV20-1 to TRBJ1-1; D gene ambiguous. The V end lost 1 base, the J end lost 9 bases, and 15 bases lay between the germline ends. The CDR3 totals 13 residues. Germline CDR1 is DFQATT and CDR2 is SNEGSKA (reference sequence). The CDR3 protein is CSARVVVAYQAFF. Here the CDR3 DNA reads TGCAGTGCTAGAGTGGTCGTTGCTTATCAAGCTTTCTTT.

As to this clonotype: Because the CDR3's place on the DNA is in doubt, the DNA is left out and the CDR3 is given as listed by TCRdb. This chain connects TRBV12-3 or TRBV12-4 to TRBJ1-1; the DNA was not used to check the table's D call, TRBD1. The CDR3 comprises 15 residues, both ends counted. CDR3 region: CDSSLIRRRGPEAFF.